The 15 T cell receptor beta chains listed next were all sequenced from one sample in a study of T-cell reconstitution after alpha-beta-depleted transplantation in children. The TCRbeta library incorporated unique molecular identifiers. One entry per CDR3 protein, called by TCRdb with MiXCR from the PCR reads. Among about 610,000 distinct CDR3 sequences listed, roughly a tenth were seen once. The sequences come from PBMCs from the stem cell graft donor, collected from the stem cell graft. These receptors were obtained from a human donor who donated a stem cell graft to a child with acute myeloid leukemia.

V and J are TRBV16 and TRBJ2-2; tentative D call: TRBD1 (6 bases). Deletions cut 0 bases from V and 5 bases from J, with 16 bases between. Germline CDR1 is KGHSY and CDR2 is FQNENV. The CDR3 is made up of 17 amino acids. The CDR3 nucleotides read TGTGCCAGCAGCCAATCTGGCACAGGGACACTTACCGGGGAGCTGTTTTTT. Translation: CASSQSGTGTLTGELFF.

The rearrangement uses TRBV20-1 and TRBJ1-5; no definite D call. Per germline, CDR1 DFQATT and CDR2 SNEGSKA (reference sequence). This CDR3 spans 11 amino acids. Trimming cost V 0 bases and J 7 bases, with 4 bases left between them. DNA for the CDR3: TGCAGTGCTAGAGATCCCCAGCCCCAGCATTTT. Translating it yields CSARDPQPQHF.

CDR3 protein: CASSLDLETGELFF. The CDR3 DNA follows: TGTGCCAGCAGCTTAGATCTGGAAACCGGGGAGCTGTTTTTT. This chain joins TRBV11-2 and TRBJ2-2; D is unresolved. V shed 0 bases and J shed 5 bases, with 7 bases lying between them. The CDR3 runs to 14 residues. Germline loops: CDR1 SGHAT, CDR2 FQNNGV. The full variable domain, rest sourced from reference TRBV11-2 and TRBJ2-2, is EAGVAQSPRYKIIEKRQSVAFWCNPISGHATLYWYQQILGQGPKLLIQFQNNGVVDDSQLPKDRFSAERLKGVDSTLKIQPAKLEDSAVYLCASSLDLETGELFFGEGSRLTVL.

This clonotype was counted at least ten times. The rearrangement links TRBV27 to TRBJ2-4; D gene uncertain. The CDR3 is 11 residues long. The V gene's germline CDR1 is MNHEY and CDR2 SMNVEV (reference sequence). The V end lost 3 bases, the J end lost 7 bases, and 4 bases lay between the germline ends. The DNA for the CDR3 is TGTGCCAGCAGTTTTTCGAACATTCAGTACTTC. This sequence encodes CASSFSNIQYF.

This sequence joins TRBV7-9 and TRBJ2-7; no definite D call. Trimming took off 3 bases at V and 3 bases at J, with 12 bases between the two ends. Germline V gives CDR1 SEHNR, CDR2 FQNEAQ (reference sequence). This CDR3 spans 14 amino acids. CDR3 coding DNA: TGTGCCAGCAGCTTTTCGGGTATTTTCTACGAGCAGTACTTC. This codes for CASSFSGIFYEQYF.

V and J are TRBV5-1 and TRBJ2-1, with 15 bases aligning to TRBD2. Germline V gene sequence: CDR1 SGHRS, CDR2 YFSETQ. V trimming: 4 bases; J trimming: 9 bases; junction bases outside the gene matches: 5. The CDR3 consists of 15 residues. The CDR3 coding sequence is TGCGCCAGCAGCCCCCGGACTAGCGGGAGGGGTGAGCAGTTCTTC. This codes for CASSPRTSGRGEQFF. Using reference TRBV5-1 and TRBJ2-1 for the parts outside the CDR3, the full variable domain is KAGVTQTPRYLIKTRGQQVTLSCSPISGHRSVSWYQQTPGQGLQFLFEYFSETQRNKGNFPGRFSGRQFSNSRSEMNVSTLELGDSALYLCASSPRTSGRGEQFFGPGTRLTVL.

As for this clonotype: This sequence may be a read error, since a much larger clone differs from it by one base. The CDR3 DNA reads as TGCAGTGCTACCAAAAGCGGGAGTCCCGGGACCCAGTACTTC. Translated: CSATKSGSPGTQYF. The rearrangement joins TRBV20-1 to TRBJ2-5; 8 nucleotides agree with TRBD2. There are 14 residues in the CDR3. Germline CDR1 reads DFQATT; CDR2 reads SNEGSKA (reference sequence). V was clipped by 4 bases and J by 7 bases; unmatched bases: 11.

There are a few counts of this clonotype. This may arise from a read error, as a much more abundant clone is one base away. The J gene is TRBJ2-3, the V gene TRBV7-2; maybe TRBD2 (5 bases). Trimming shortened V by 2 bases and J by 5 bases, and 8 bases separated the two germline ends. This CDR3 comprises 13 residues. Germline V CDR1 and CDR2: SGHTA, FQGNSA. This CDR3 reads CASSLRGVDTQYF. DNA for the CDR3: TGTGCCAGCAGCTTACGGGGAGTAGATACGCAGTATTTT.

This chain links TRBV11-2 with TRBJ2-5, with 8 bases fitting TRBD1. The V segment lost 5 bases and the J segment 4 bases; nucleotides outside the gene matches: 12. The CDR3 is 16 amino acids. Germline values: CDR1 SGHAT, CDR2 FQNNGV. The CDR3 DNA is TGTGCCAGCAGCCTCTACCGGACAGGGTTAGGAGAGACCCAGTACTTC. Residues: CASSLYRTGLGETQYF.

The rearrangement joins TRBV20-1 to TRBJ2-1; 13 bases agree with TRBD2. CDR1 is DFQATT, CDR2 SNEGSKA, per germline (reference sequence). The CDR3 runs 16 residues. After removal of 5 bases from V and 4 bases from J, the junction contained 8 bases not matched to a gene. The CDR3 sequence is CSAPDPLAGGYNEQFF. CDR3 DNA: TGCAGTGCTCCCGACCCACTAGCGGGAGGGTACAATGAGCAGTTCTTC.

At least ten counts were recorded for this clonotype. The CDR3 nucleotides are TGTGCCAGCAATCCCCCCGGGACAGGGGACACTGAAGCTTTCTTT. It specifies CASNPPGTGDTEAFF. The chain links TRBV28 to TRBJ1-1, with 10 bases aligning to TRBD1. CDR1 and CDR2 (germline): MDHEN, SYDVKM. V trimming: 7 bases; J trimming: 3 bases; junction bases outside the gene matches: 8. There are 15 residues in the CDR3.

With regard to this clonotype: Possible read error: a much larger clone is one base away. This chain uses TRBV12-3 or TRBV12-4 with TRBJ1-1; 9 bases line up with TRBD1. The CDR3 runs to 14 residues. CDR3 amino acids: CAISLLTGGGGAFF. CDR3 in DNA: TGTGCCATCAGTTTATTAACAGGGGGCGGTGGAGCTTTCTTT.

In this sample, this clonotype turned up many times. The V call is TRBV10-3, the J call TRBJ2-1; 8 bases match TRBD2. Germline V CDR1 and CDR2: ENHRY, SYGVKD. CDR3 length: 17 amino acids. The V and J ends lost 2 bases and 0 bases, in that order; junction bases with no gene match: 6. As DNA, the CDR3 is TGTGCCATCAGTGAGCCGACTAGCGTTTTCTCCTACAATGAGCAGTTCTTC. It yields the protein CAISEPTSVFSYNEQFF.

In its sample, this clonotype was seen a few times. The gene calls are TRBV6-1 and TRBJ2-1, with TRBD2 matching over 7 bases. V was clipped by 3 bases and J by 5 bases; unmatched bases: 7. CDR3 length: 15 amino acids. Germline CDR1 and CDR2: MNHNS and SASEGT. In DNA form, the CDR3 reads TGTGCCAGCAGTGACCCGGGACTACAACACAATGAGCAGTTCTTC. Amino acids: CASSDPGLQHNEQFF.

This clonotype was recorded a few times. The chain combines TRBV27 with TRBJ2-3, with TRBD2 matching over 14 bases. The trim removed 4 bases at V and 9 bases at J, leaving 6 bases unmatched. Germline V gives CDR1 MNHEY, CDR2 SMNVEV (reference sequence). The CDR3 totals 15 residues. CDR3 protein: CASSYRLAGGSTQYF. The CDR3 DNA sequence: TGTGCCAGCAGTTACCGACTAGCGGGAGGGTCAACGCAGTATTTT.